Each of the 11 T cell receptor beta chains below was sequenced from the same sample in a study of cytomegalovirus exposure and HLA in healthy donors. The PCR used 60 Vbeta and 13 Jbeta primers. The data were produced by immunoSEQ multiplex PCR, yet TCRdb's version contains in-frame clones alone and is incomplete. The profile shows more than 150,000 clones, more than 75% of them singletons. The sequencing input was PBMCs. All receptors come from a middle-aged man in good health and CMV-seronegative.

The rearrangement uses TRBV9 and TRBJ2-2; possibly TRBD1 for D (6 bases). Trimming stripped 4 bases from V and 0 bases from J, with 10 bases between. CDR3 length equals 15 residues. CDR1 and CDR2 from the germline V gene are SGDLS and YYNGEE. The CDR3 nucleotides read TGTGCCAGCAGCCCCCACAGGGCGAACACCGGGGAGCTGTTTTTT. It translates to CASSPHRANTGELFF.

The chain employs TRBV27 and TRBJ2-3, with 11 bases identical to TRBD2. This CDR3 has 18 residues. The junction had 9 bases not matched to a gene; V was cut back by 3 bases and J by 1 base. Germline V gene data show CDR1 as MNHEY and CDR2 as SMNVEV (reference sequence). The DNA of the CDR3 is TGTGCCAGCAGTTTGCGGCCCTTAGCGGGGGGGGGCACAGATACGCAGTATTTT. This encodes CASSLRPLAGGGTDTQYF.

The chain carries TRBV9 and TRBJ2-7; D remains unclear. V was cut by 4 bases and J by 0 bases, with 17 bases left in between. Germline V gives CDR1 SGDLS, CDR2 YYNGEE. The CDR3 is 16 residues long. The CDR3 here is CASSPQETFFSYEQYF. As DNA, the CDR3 is TGTGCCAGCAGCCCCCAGGAAACTTTTTTCTCCTACGAGCAGTACTTC. Combining the CDR3 with reference TRBV9 and TRBJ2-7 gives the whole variable domain DSGVTQTPKHLITATGQRVTLRCSPRSGDLSVYWYQQSLDQGLQFLIQYYNGEERAKGNILERFSAQQFPDLHSELNLSSLELGDSALYFCASSPQETFFSYEQYFGPGTRLTVT.

The CDR3 DNA reads TGTGCCAGCTGGGGGGTGGGGGTAAGGGAAACTGAAGCTTTCTTT. This translates into CASWGVGVRETEAFF. The V call is TRBV28, the J call TRBJ1-1, with D tentatively TRBD1 (5 bases). Germline V gene lookup returns CDR1 MDHEN and CDR2 SYDVKM. Trimming removed 8 bases from V and 5 bases from J, with 21 bases in between. The CDR3 totals 15 residues.

The chain carries TRBV28 and TRBJ2-1; TRBD2 agrees at 10 bases. The CDR3 is 15 residues long. V shed 8 bases, J shed 9 bases, and the junction held 13 bases outside the gene matches. In germline, CDR1 is MDHEN, CDR2 SYDVKM. This CDR3 reads CASGSSGSGVGEQFF. The CDR3 DNA reads TGTGCCAGCGGGTCTAGCGGGAGCGGGGTGGGTGAGCAGTTCTTC.

The CDR3 loop reads CASSLAGTSGSREQFF. The CDR3 coding sequence is TGTGCCAGCAGCTTAGCCGGGACTAGCGGGAGTCGGGAGCAGTTCTTC. This chain links TRBV7-6 with TRBJ2-1, with 14 bases that match TRBD2. V dropped 0 bases and J dropped 10; count of bases not matched to a gene: 5. Germline V lookup: CDR1 SGHVS, CDR2 FNYEAQ. The CDR3 spans 16 residues.

The chain employs TRBV2 and TRBJ1-4; D possibly corresponds to TRBD1 (5 bases). The CDR3 is made up of 15 amino acids. Deletions cut 0 bases from V and 10 bases from J, with 15 bases between. CDR1 is SNHLY and CDR2 is FYNNEI in the germline V gene. This chain's CDR3 is CASSEATRGLGKLFF. The CDR3 nucleotides read TGTGCCAGCAGTGAAGCGACGAGGGGACTGGGAAAACTGTTTTTT.

About this clone itself: The junction departs from the called germline gene at one end, perhaps through a read error. The genes are TRBV7-9 and TRBJ1-2, with unresolved D. This CDR3 contains 16 residues. The germline V gene encodes CDR1 SEHNR and CDR2 FQNEAQ (reference sequence). In DNA form, the CDR3 reads TGTTCCAGCAGCTCAGGAGGATATGTGGGGTTTTTTGGCTACACCTTC. It codes for CSSSSGGYVGFFGYTF.

The rearrangement uses TRBV27 and TRBJ1-1; TRBD1 aligns across 8 bases. Looked up from germline, CDR1 is MNHEY and CDR2 is SMNVEV (reference sequence). The ends lost 3 bases at V and 2 bases at J; junction bases unmatched: 11. This CDR3 is built from 17 residues. The CDR3 DNA sequence: TGTGCCAGCAGTTTCTCCGACAGGGGCGGGGGTAACACTGAAGCTTTCTTT. Protein product: CASSFSDRGGGNTEAFF.

The genes are TRBV11-3 and TRBJ2-7; 7 bases map to TRBD2. In germline, CDR1 is SGHNT, CDR2 YENEEA. This CDR3 has 16 amino acids. Unmatched junction bases numbered 9, after V lost 1 base and J lost 3 bases. The CDR3 protein is CASSLGPCGRDYEQYF. In DNA, the CDR3 is TGTGCCAGCAGCTTAGGGCCTTGTGGGAGGGACTACGAGCAGTACTTC.

The V and J genes are TRBV7-3 and TRBJ1-1, with D perhaps matching TRBD1 (5 bases). The germline gives CDR1 SGHTA, CDR2 FQGTGA. The CDR3 length is 16 residues. With 5 bases removed from V and 0 bases from J, the gap between germline ends came to 16 bases. The CDR3 spells CASSPGPRGVNTEAFF. The CDR3 bases are TGTGCCAGCAGCCCAGGACCCCGGGGGGTGAACACTGAAGCTTTCTTT.